These 30 T cell receptor beta chains originate from one sample sequenced in a study of blood T cell dynamics during melanoma immunotherapy. Indicated time point: pre-treatment baseline. TCRdb's table, derived via immunoSEQ multiplex PCR, lists solely in-frame clones and lacks some. Of approximately 4,900 clones in the sample, approximately 86% were seen once. The specimen was blood, collected from a patient treated with checkpoint blockade. Source of these receptors: a human donor with melanoma.

This chain connects TRBV6-5 to TRBJ1-1, with a possible D match to TRBD1 (5 bases). In germline, CDR1 is MNHEY, CDR2 SVGAGI. The V end lost 4 bases, the J end lost 4 bases, and 13 bases lay between the germline ends. CDR3 size: 14 residues. CDR3 region: CASSSGQLSTEAFF. Written as DNA, the CDR3 is TGTGCCAGCAGTTCAGGGCAGCTGAGCACTGAAGCTTTCTTT.

The chain has TRBV5-5 and TRBJ2-1; tentative D call: TRBD2 (5 bases). V lost 4 bases to trimming and J lost 0 bases, with 14 bases between them. Germline CDR1 SGHKS, CDR2 YYEKEE (reference sequence). This CDR3 comprises 16 residues. The CDR3 sequence: CASSAGLLVSYNEQFF. The DNA for the CDR3 is TGTGCCAGCAGCGCCGGACTCCTCGTCTCCTACAATGAGCAGTTCTTC.

The chain carries TRBV10-3 and TRBJ2-1; 7 nucleotides align to TRBD1. This CDR3 has 14 residues. Losses at the gene ends were 6 bases for V and 6 bases for J; bases not matched to a gene: 8. The germline V gene has CDR1 ENHRY and CDR2 SYGVKD. This CDR3 reads CAIRDETGLNEQFF. The CDR3 DNA is TGTGCCATCAGGGACGAGACAGGGCTCAATGAGCAGTTCTTC.

The sample holds a few counts of this clone. CDR3 amino acids: CASSESSQGREQYF. Here the CDR3 DNA reads TGTGCCAGCAGCGAGTCGTCACAGGGGCGCGAGCAGTACTTC. The chain uses TRBV11-3 and TRBJ2-7, with TRBD1 matching 7 bases. Germline lookup yields CDR1 SGHNT and CDR2 YENEEA. CDR3 length equals 14 residues. J lost 6 bases, V lost 5 bases, and 10 bases had no gene match.

Only one count was recorded for this clone. The V call is TRBV19, the J call TRBJ2-7; D call uncertain. Germline V gene data show CDR1 as LNHDA and CDR2 as SQIVND (reference sequence). Between the trimmed V and J ends, which lost 7 bases and 0 bases, there was a span of 13 bases. The CDR3 sequence is 14 residues long. CDR3 DNA sequence: TGTGCCAGTACTCAGGACCTTTACTCCTACGAGCAGTACTTC. Translated: CASTQDLYSYEQYF.

This chain uses TRBV28 with TRBJ2-7; D possibly corresponds to TRBD1 (7 bases). CDR1 and CDR2 (germline): MDHEN, SYDVKM. CDR3 length equals 14 residues. Trimming pared 6 bases from V and 2 bases from J, leaving 14 bases between. CDR3 in DNA: TGTGCCAGCAGGGCGGGACAGAGCGCCTACGAGCAGTACTTC. It codes for CASRAGQSAYEQYF.

The rearrangement uses TRBV4-2 and TRBJ1-1; D remains unclear. CDR1 is LGHNA, CDR2 YNFKEQ, per germline. The CDR3 is made up of 12 amino acids. V was cut by 5 bases and J by 5 bases, with 9 bases left in between. CDR3 region: CASSFPGTEAFF. The CDR3 DNA is TGTGCCAGCAGCTTTCCCGGGACTGAAGCTTTCTTT.

The chain carries TRBV7-9 and TRBJ2-2; a possible D gene is TRBD2 (6 bases). CDR1 and CDR2 (germline): SEHNR, FQNEAQ (reference sequence). This CDR3 has 16 residues. V gave up 3 bases and J gave up 7 bases, with 18 bases separating them. In nucleotides, the CDR3 is TGTGCCAGCAGCTTCGGTGCTCGGGAGAGGGGCGGGGAGCTGTTTTTT. Translation gives CASSFGARERGGELFF.

This clone was observed once. The genes are TRBV19 and TRBJ2-7; the D gene could be TRBD1 or TRBD2 (6 bases each). CDR1 LNHDA and CDR2 SQIVND come from the germline V gene (reference sequence). V was trimmed by 9 bases and J by 4 bases, leaving 16 bases between them. This CDR3 has 13 amino acids. This chain's CDR3 is CARGAGSRYEQYF. Written as DNA, the CDR3 is TGTGCCAGGGGGGCCGGGAGCCGATACGAGCAGTACTTC.

The J gene is TRBJ2-3, the V gene TRBV20-1, with a possible D match to TRBD2 (6 bases). CDR1 DFQATT and CDR2 SNEGSKA come from the germline V gene (reference sequence). V was trimmed by 5 bases and J by 6 bases, leaving 9 bases between them. This CDR3 is 11 amino acids long. The CDR3 nucleotides read TGCAGTGCTGGCGGGACGGATACGCAGTATTTT. Translating it yields CSAGGTDTQYF.

The chain is built from TRBV7-2 and TRBJ2-1, with D possibly TRBD2 on 6 matching bases. Between the trimmed V and J ends, which lost 6 bases and 10 bases, there was a span of 16 bases. The CDR3 runs 13 residues. Germline V lookup: CDR1 SGHTA, CDR2 FQGNSA. This CDR3 reads CASRGDLTREQFF. DNA for the CDR3: TGTGCCAGCAGGGGGGACTTAACGAGGGAGCAGTTCTTC. Supplemented by reference TRBV7-2 and TRBJ2-1, the full variable domain reads GAGVSQSPSNKVTEKGKDVELRCDPISGHTALYWYRQSLGQGLEFLIYFQGNSAPDKSGLPSDRFSAERTGGSVSTLTIQRTQQEDSAVYLCASRGDLTREQFFGPGTRLTVL.

Remarks on this clone: The same CDR3 arises from other DNA sequences in this sample as well. The J gene is TRBJ1-4, the V gene TRBV30; a possible D gene is TRBD1 (6 bases). Looked up from germline, CDR1 is GTSNPN and CDR2 is SVGIG (reference sequence). V lost 2 bases to trimming and J lost 8 bases, with 18 bases between them. This CDR3 region has 15 residues. CDR3 amino acids: CAWSSQRGRGEKLFF. The CDR3 region has the DNA TGTGCCTGGAGTTCCCAGCGGGGGCGGGGGGAAAAACTGTTTTTT.

This chain uses TRBV10-3 with TRBJ2-5, with TRBD2 matching over 16 bases. The J call may be in error: the DNA end matches TRBJ2-7 better. Germline-derived CDR1 and CDR2 are ENHRY and SYGVKD. The CDR3 is 17 amino acids. In DNA form, the CDR3 reads TGTGCCACCGGAGGGGGACTAGCGGGAGGGTTATCCAACGAGCAGTACTTC. Protein: CATGGGLAGGLSNEQYF.

CDR3 in DNA: TGTGCCAGCAGCTGGCAAACAGCCTACGAGCAGTACTTC. It is translated as CASSWQTAYEQYF. V usage is TRBV5-5 and J usage is TRBJ2-7; D is unresolved. V was pared by 3 bases and J by 2 bases, with 9 bases between. Germline V gene lookup returns CDR1 SGHKS and CDR2 YYEKEE (reference sequence). The CDR3 length is 13 residues.

The chain is built from TRBV10-3 and TRBJ2-2; D assignment may be TRBD1 or TRBD2 (5 bases each). Germline V gene data show CDR1 as ENHRY and CDR2 as SYGVKD. Trimming took 10 bases from V and 3 from J, leaving 12 bases between them. The CDR3 runs 13 residues. CDR3 residues: CATGGLDTGELFF. The CDR3 bases are TGTGCCACTGGGGGTTTGGACACCGGGGAGCTGTTTTTT.

This clone was seen just once. The V gene is TRBV18, the J gene TRBJ2-5; unclear D gene. Deletions cut 3 bases from V and 0 bases from J, with 8 bases between. The CDR3 length is 14 residues. CDR1 and CDR2 (germline): KGHSH, LQKENI. The CDR3 protein is CASSPLVDQETQYF. For the CDR3, the DNA is TGTGCCAGCTCACCTCTAGTAGACCAAGAGACCCAGTACTTC. Variable domain in full (rest from reference TRBV18 and TRBJ2-5): NAGVMQNPRHLVRRRGQEARLRCSPMKGHSHVYWYRQLPEEGLKFMVYLQKENIIDESGMPKERFSAEFPKEGPSILRIQQVVRGDSAAYFCASSPLVDQETQYFGPGTRLLVL.

The V call is TRBV30, the J call TRBJ2-2; 8 bases fit TRBD2. The junction had 4 bases not matched to a gene; V was cut back by 1 base and J by 3 bases. CDR1 and CDR2 from the germline V gene are GTSNPN and SVGIG (reference sequence). This CDR3 is built from 15 residues. The CDR3 nucleotides are TGTGCCTGGAGTGAAACTAGCGGTCACACCGGGGAGCTGTTTTTT. Protein: CAWSETSGHTGELFF. Full variable domain (rest looked up from reference TRBV30 and TRBJ2-2): SQTIHQWPATLVQPVGSPLSLECTVEGTSNPNLYWYRQAAGRGLQLLFYSVGIGQISSEVPQNLSASRPQDRQFILSSKKLLLSDSGFYLCAWSETSGHTGELFFGEGSRLTVL.

The V gene is TRBV5-4, the J gene TRBJ2-1; 10 nucleotides line up with TRBD1. The CDR3 sequence is 16 residues long. In germline, CDR1 is SGHNT, CDR2 YYREEE (reference sequence). V was clipped by 0 bases and J by 8 bases; unmatched bases: 8. Here the CDR3 reads CASSLVGTGVPHEQFF. The DNA for the CDR3 is TGTGCCAGCAGCTTGGTTGGGACAGGGGTCCCCCATGAGCAGTTCTTC.

CDR3 in amino acids: CASSLATPGRNQPQHF. The CDR3 DNA reads TGTGCCAGCAGCTTAGCGACCCCAGGGCGGAATCAGCCCCAGCATTTT. This chain uses TRBV7-2 with TRBJ1-5; D perhaps matches TRBD1 (5 bases). The CDR3 consists of 16 residues. The germline V and J ends were trimmed by 0 bases and 4 bases, with 13 bases remaining between them. The germline CDR1 and CDR2 sequences are SGHTA and FQGNSA.

This chain joins TRBV5-1 and TRBJ2-3, with 8 bases that match TRBD2. CDR1 and CDR2 from the germline V gene are SGHRS and YFSETQ. Trimming took 1 base from V and 5 from J; bases not matched to a gene: 9. The CDR3 consists of 16 residues. In DNA form, the CDR3 reads TGCGCCAGCAGCTTGACCGAGCGGGAGATTGGAGATACGCAGTATTTT. Translating gives CASSLTEREIGDTQYF.

This chain joins TRBV5-1 and TRBJ1-2, with 7 bases that match TRBD1. CDR3 size: 15 residues. Losses at the gene ends were 4 bases for V and 0 bases for J; bases not matched to a gene: 6. CDR1 is SGHRS and CDR2 is YFSETQ in the germline V gene. CDR3 region: CASSHGTEPNYGYTF. The CDR3 coding sequence is TGCGCCAGCAGCCATGGGACAGAGCCTAACTATGGCTACACCTTC.

The CDR3 here is CSVSSGSSQETQYF. The CDR3 DNA is TGCAGCGTTTCTAGCGGGAGTTCCCAAGAGACCCAGTACTTC. The J gene is TRBJ2-5, the V gene TRBV29-1; 10 positions agree with TRBD2. The CDR3 totals 14 residues. Trimming cost V 5 bases and J 1 base; bases outside gene matches: 4. Germline V gives CDR1 SQVTM, CDR2 ANQGSEA. Based on the CDR3 plus reference TRBV29-1 and TRBJ2-5, the full variable domain is SAVISQKPSRDICQRGTSLTIQCQVDSQVTMMFWYRQQPGQSLTLIATANQGSEATYESGFVIDKFPISRPNLTFSTLTVSNMSPEDSSIYLCSVSSGSSQETQYFGPGTRLLVL.

The chain joins TRBV28 to TRBJ1-1, with a possible D match to TRBD1 (5 bases). The CDR3 is 16 amino acids. Trimming took off 2 bases at V and 3 bases at J, with 16 bases between the two ends. The germline V gene encodes CDR1 MDHEN and CDR2 SYDVKM. DNA of the CDR3: TGTGCCAGCAGTTTAGTAAGGTGGGGACGTGACACTGAAGCTTTCTTT. The encoded protein is CASSLVRWGRDTEAFF.

The chain carries TRBV6-5 and TRBJ1-4, with D hard to call. Trimming stripped 0 bases from V and 11 bases from J, with 13 bases between. This CDR3 region has 14 residues. Looked up from germline, CDR1 is MNHEY and CDR2 is SVGAGI. Here the CDR3 DNA reads TGTGCCAGCAGTTACTCGGGTCTCCCGATTAAACTGTTTTTT. Translating gives CASSYSGLPIKLFF.

The rearrangement links TRBV10-2 to TRBJ2-1; possibly TRBD1 for D (5 bases). This CDR3 comprises 19 residues. Between the trimmed V and J ends, which lost 3 bases and 7 bases, there was a span of 28 bases. Germline lookup yields CDR1 WSHSY and CDR2 SAAADI. CDR3 DNA sequence: TGCGCCAGCAGTGATCTTTTAGAAGGCCCCAGGGCGTCTCGAAATGAGCAGTTCTTC. As protein: CASSDLLEGPRASRNEQFF.

This rearrangement joins TRBV6-6 to TRBJ2-1; 7 bases map to TRBD1. Germline CDR1 MNHNY, CDR2 SVGAGI (reference sequence). CDR3 length equals 14 residues. J was trimmed by 8 bases and V by 0 bases; bases with no gene match: 4. The CDR3 is CASSYSDRADEQFF. Written as DNA, the CDR3 is TGTGCCAGCAGTTACTCCGACAGGGCCGATGAGCAGTTCTTC.

The genes are TRBV6-5 and TRBJ2-3, with 8 bases aligning to TRBD2. The J segment lost 1 base and the V segment lost 0 bases, leaving 3 bases of the junction unmatched. Germline V gene sequence: CDR1 MNHEY, CDR2 SVGAGI. CDR3 length: 16 amino acids. This CDR3 reads CASSYSAGVGTDTQYF. In DNA form, the CDR3 reads TGTGCCAGCAGTTACTCAGCGGGAGTAGGCACAGATACGCAGTATTTT.

The CDR3 region is CASSFNTAANEKLFF. For the CDR3, the DNA is TGTGCCAGCAGCTTTAATACGGCGGCTAATGAAAAACTGTTTTTT. The chain links TRBV5-5 to TRBJ1-4; D remains ambiguous. The V gene lost 2 bases and the J gene lost 3 bases, with 11 bases spanning the gap. Germline values: CDR1 SGHKS, CDR2 YYEKEE (reference sequence). The CDR3 length is 15 residues.

The chain links TRBV4-1 to TRBJ2-5, with D perhaps TRBD1 (6 bases). Trimming took 2 bases from V and 4 from J, leaving 11 bases between them. The CDR3 is made up of 14 amino acids. Germline V gene sequence: CDR1 MGHRA, CDR2 YSYEKL. The CDR3 DNA reads as TGCGCCAGCAGCCAATCCAGGGGCGGAGAGACCCAGTACTTC. Amino acids: CASSQSRGGETQYF.

This clone was counted only a few times. The CDR3 sequence is CASSLVVNQPQHF. The CDR3 DNA is TGTGCCAGCAGTTTAGTTGTCAATCAGCCCCAGCATTTT. This chain uses TRBV27 with TRBJ1-5; no firm D call. From germline, CDR1 is MNHEY and CDR2 SMNVEV (reference sequence). The CDR3 covers 13 residues. V shed 2 bases and J shed 3 bases, with 5 bases lying between them.